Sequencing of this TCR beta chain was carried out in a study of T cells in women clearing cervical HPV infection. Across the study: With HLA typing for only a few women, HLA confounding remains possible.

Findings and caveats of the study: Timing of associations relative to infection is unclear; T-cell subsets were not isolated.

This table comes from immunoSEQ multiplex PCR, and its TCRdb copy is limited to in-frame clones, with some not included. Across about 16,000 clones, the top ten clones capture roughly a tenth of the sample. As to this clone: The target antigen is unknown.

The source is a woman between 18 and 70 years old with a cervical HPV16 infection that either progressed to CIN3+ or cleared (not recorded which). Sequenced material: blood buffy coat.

The CDR3 bases that were read are TGCGCCAGCAGCCTACTGCCCGGGACAGGAGAGGAACGCTACGAG. Translated, it gives CASSLLPGTGEERYE. The whole CDR3 reads CASSLLPGTGEERYEQYF. The V and J genes are TRBV5-1 and TRBJ2-7; 8 bases fit TRBD1. The CDR3 end is not reached by the read, which stops 3 residues before it; the germline J gene fills it in. The junction had 18 bases not matched to a gene; V was cut back by 4 bases and J by 3 bases. This CDR3 region has 18 residues. CDR1 SGHRS and CDR2 YFSETQ come from the germline V gene.